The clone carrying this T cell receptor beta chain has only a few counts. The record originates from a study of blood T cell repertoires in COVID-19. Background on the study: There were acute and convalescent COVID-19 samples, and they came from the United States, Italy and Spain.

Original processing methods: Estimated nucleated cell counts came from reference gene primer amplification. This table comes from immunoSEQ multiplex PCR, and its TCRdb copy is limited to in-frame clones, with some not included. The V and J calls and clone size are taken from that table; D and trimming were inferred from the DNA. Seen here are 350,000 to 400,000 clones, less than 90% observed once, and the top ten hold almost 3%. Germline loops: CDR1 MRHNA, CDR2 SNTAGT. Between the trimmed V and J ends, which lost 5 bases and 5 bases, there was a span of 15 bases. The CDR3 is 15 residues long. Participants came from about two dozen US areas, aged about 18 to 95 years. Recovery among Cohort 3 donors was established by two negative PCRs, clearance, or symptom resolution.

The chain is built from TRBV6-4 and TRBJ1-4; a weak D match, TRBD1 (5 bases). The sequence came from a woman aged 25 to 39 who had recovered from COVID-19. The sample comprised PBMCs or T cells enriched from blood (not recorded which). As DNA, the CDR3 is TGTGCCAGCAGTACCACAGGTCCCAAGAATGAAAAACTGTTTTTT. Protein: CASSTTGPKNEKLFF.